This TCR beta chain was obtained from a study of glioma-infiltrating T cells after dendritic cell vaccination. Libraries were prepared by immunoSEQ multiplex PCR; TCRdb keeps only in-frame clonotypes and omits some of them. Seen here are approximately 48,000 clones, approximately 91% observed once, and the top ten hold approximately 5.3%. CDR1 and CDR2 from the germline V gene are KGHSH and LQKENI. The CDR3 is 13 residues long. The V and J ends lost 4 bases and 1 base respectively, with 7 bases between them. Indicated time point: after dendritic cell vaccination, including at tumor progression/relapse. Blood PBMC samples: pre-vaccination, two weeks post third vaccination, and at tumor progression.

This clonotype was sampled from a human donor with glioblastoma. This chain links TRBV18 with TRBJ1-1; D perhaps matches TRBD1 (5 bases). Specimen: blood, collected after dendritic cell vaccination. The CDR3 sequence: CASSLQGNTEAFF. CDR3 sequence (DNA): TGTGCCAGCTCACTGCAGGGGAACACTGAAGCTTTCTTT.